Included here is one T cell receptor beta chain sequence, with context. No antigen is known for it. This CDR3 is built from 14 residues. Germline V CDR1 and CDR2: MNHEY, SVGAGI. Between the trimmed V and J ends, which lost 0 bases and 0 bases, there was a span of 6 bases. This sample is drawn from a study of shared clonotypes between healthy human individuals. Findings of the study overall: Rarefaction demonstrated incomplete sorted-subset sequencing despite large depth. Sharing across four donors was seen in approximately 5.2% of naive CD4 clonotypes. In contrast to clonotypes shared by all four donors, non-shared clonotypes had lower generation probabilities.

For each subset, genomic DNA was distributed in equal portions over several immunoSEQ plates. Assay: immunoSEQ multiplex PCR; the TCRdb copy retains only in-frame clones and omits some. Among about 710,000 clones listed, roughly 72% were seen once. This receptor was obtained from a woman aged 30 to 39 in good health. V gene TRBV6-5 combines with J gene TRBJ2-7; a possible D gene is TRBD2 (6 bases). Sequenced material: memory CD4+ T cells sorted from blood. As to subset: CD45RA-negative fraction. In nucleotides, the CDR3 is TGTGCCAGCAGTTACTCGGGGGGCTCCTACGAGCAGTACTTC. This translates into CASSYSGGSYEQYF.